Each of the 22 T cell receptor beta chains below was sequenced from the same sample in a study of blood T cell repertoires in COVID-19. Clones were read by immunoSEQ multiplex PCR, and TCRdb kept only the in-frame ones, dropping some. Of approximately 440,000 clones listed, approximately 89% are singletons. Source material: peripheral blood. All receptors derive from a woman aged 50 to 60 with COVID-19, enrolled during active disease.

This chain uses TRBV5-1 with TRBJ2-7; TRBD1 matches 8 bases. Germline assignment: CDR1 SGHRS and CDR2 YFSETQ. This CDR3 has 15 residues. Trimming removed 3 bases from V and 3 bases from J; junction bases left unmatched: 8. The CDR3 sequence: CASSSRQGPYYEQYF. CDR3 bases: TGCGCCAGCAGCTCCAGACAGGGGCCATACTACGAGCAGTACTTC.

This clone was counted a single time. The chain is built from TRBV5-4 and TRBJ1-5; 10 nucleotides line up with TRBD1. The V gene's germline CDR1 is SGHNT and CDR2 YYREEE (reference sequence). This CDR3 spans 15 amino acids. V shed 0 bases, J shed 5 bases, and the junction held 2 bases outside the gene matches. This CDR3 is CASSLGGTGDQPQHF. DNA of the CDR3: TGTGCCAGCAGCTTGGGAGGGACAGGGGATCAGCCCCAGCATTTT.

The rearrangement uses TRBV7-9 and TRBJ2-7; a possible D gene is TRBD1 (6 bases). V lost 1 base and J 6 bases, leaving 10 bases between the germline ends. CDR3 length equals 13 residues. The germline CDR1 and CDR2 sequences are SEHNR and FQNEAQ (reference sequence). Written as DNA, the CDR3 is TGTGCCAGCAGCTTAGGCAACAGGGCCGAGCAGTACTTC. Its protein is CASSLGNRAEQYF.

In DNA form, the CDR3 reads TGTGCCAGCAGCTTGGCCGCGGACACTGAAGCTTTCTTT. It specifies CASSLAADTEAFF. This rearrangement joins TRBV5-4 to TRBJ1-1; no clear D. CDR1 is SGHNT, CDR2 YYREEE, per germline (reference sequence). With 0 bases removed from V and 3 bases from J, the gap between germline ends came to 6 bases. The CDR3 sequence is 13 residues long.

The chain carries TRBV10-3 and TRBJ2-1, with 16 bases aligning to TRBD2. This CDR3 is built from 15 residues. Germline V gene data show CDR1 as ENHRY and CDR2 as SYGVKD. The ends lost 6 bases at V and 8 bases at J; junction bases unmatched: 4. CDR3 residues: CAISDGTSGGDEQFF. The CDR3 bases are TGTGCCATCAGCGACGGGACTAGCGGGGGGGATGAGCAGTTCTTC.

This clone was observed a single time. The chain has TRBV7-9 and TRBJ1-2; unclear D gene. The CDR3 is 12 residues long. Germline CDR1 reads SEHNR; CDR2 reads FQNEAQ (reference sequence). Trimming took off 1 base at V and 3 bases at J, with 3 bases between the two ends. As DNA, the CDR3 is TGTGCCAGCAGCTTAGGCGACTATGGCTACACCTTC. This gives the protein CASSLGDYGYTF.

V and J are TRBV3-1 (or the pseudogene TRBV3-2) and TRBJ1-6; TRBD1 matches 7 bases. CDR3 length equals 14 residues. Trimming took 4 bases from V and 9 from J; bases not matched to a gene: 6. Per germline, CDR1 LGHDT and CDR2 YNNKEL (reference sequence). CDR3 sequence reads: CASSPRQGGSPLHF. As DNA, the CDR3 is TGTGCCAGCAGCCCCCGACAGGGAGGTTCACCCCTCCACTTT.

This clone occurred a few times. V gene TRBV11-3 combines with J gene TRBJ1-1; D remains unclear. V was pared by 0 bases and J by 3 bases, with 2 bases between. Per germline, CDR1 SGHNT and CDR2 YENEEA. The CDR3 is 12 amino acids. The CDR3 sequence is CASSLDDTEAFF. The CDR3 DNA reads TGTGCCAGCAGCTTAGACGACACTGAAGCTTTCTTT.

The chain combines TRBV11-2 with TRBJ1-1; D unclear. Germline V gene lookup returns CDR1 SGHAT and CDR2 FQNNGV. The CDR3 is made up of 14 amino acids. Trimming removed 5 bases at V and 3 bases at J, with 13 bases between. CDR3 amino acids: CASSHPREDTEAFF. As DNA, the CDR3 is TGTGCCAGCAGCCACCCACGGGAGGACACTGAAGCTTTCTTT.

CDR3 nucleotide sequence: TGCGCCGGCTATGGGGGAGGAGGAAACACCATATATTTT. Translating it yields CAGYGGGGNTIYF. This chain links TRBV10-1 with TRBJ1-3; D possibly corresponds to TRBD1 (5 bases). The germline V gene encodes CDR1 WNHNN and CDR2 SYGVQD (reference sequence). The CDR3 extends over 13 amino acids. V was clipped by 11 bases and J by 4 bases, with 15 bases between them.

The chain combines TRBV5-6 with TRBJ1-2; D is perhaps TRBD1 (5 bases). V was trimmed by 4 bases and J by 8 bases, leaving 12 bases between them. The CDR3 is 12 amino acids. In germline, CDR1 is SGHDT, CDR2 YYEEEE. The CDR3 loop reads CASSVGVGGYTF. Written as DNA, the CDR3 is TGTGCCAGCAGCGTAGGGGTAGGGGGCTACACCTTC. Full variable domain (missing parts from reference TRBV5-6 and TRBJ1-2): DAGVTQSPTHLIKTRGQQVTLRCSPKSGHDTVSWYQQALGQGPQFIFQYYEEEERQRGNFPDRFSGHQFPNYSSELNVNALLLGDSALYLCASSVGVGGYTFGSGTRLTVV.

V and J are TRBV5-6 and TRBJ2-3; TRBD1 might be the D (5 bases). Germline CDR1 is SGHDT and CDR2 is YYEEEE. Trimming removed 1 base from V and 4 bases from J, with 10 bases in between. The CDR3 has 14 amino acids. The DNA for the CDR3 is TGTGCCAGCAGCTTGTATCAGGGTGCAGATACGCAGTATTTT. Its translation is CASSLYQGADTQYF. Supplemented by reference TRBV5-6 and TRBJ2-3, the full variable domain reads DAGVTQSPTHLIKTRGQQVTLRCSPKSGHDTVSWYQQALGQGPQFIFQYYEEEERQRGNFPDRFSGHQFPNYSSELNVNALLLGDSALYLCASSLYQGADTQYFGPGTRLTVL.

The chain recombines TRBV19 with TRBJ1-3; possibly TRBD1 for D (6 bases). The CDR3 spans 14 residues. Trimming took 6 bases from V and 2 from J, leaving 11 bases between them. Looked up from germline, CDR1 is LNHDA and CDR2 is SQIVND (reference sequence). The CDR3 DNA sequence: TGTGCCAGTAGCACAGGGATTGCTGGAAACACCATATATTTT. Protein sequence: CASSTGIAGNTIYF.

The chain carries TRBV2 and TRBJ2-3; D is possibly TRBD1 (5 bases). The germline V gene has CDR1 SNHLY and CDR2 FYNNEI. The CDR3 totals 16 residues. V lost 4 bases and J 3 bases, leaving 17 bases between the germline ends. The CDR3 here is CASSGKDGAGTDTQYF. In nucleotides, the CDR3 is TGTGCCAGCAGTGGGAAAGATGGGGCAGGAACAGATACGCAGTATTTT. Combining the CDR3 with reference TRBV2 and TRBJ2-3 gives the whole variable domain EPEVTQTPSHQVTQMGQEVILRCVPISNHLYFYWYRQILGQKVEFLVSFYNNEISEKSEIFDDQFSVERPDGSNFTLKIRSTKLEDSAMYFCASSGKDGAGTDTQYFGPGTRLTVL.

The rearrangement joins TRBV4-1 to TRBJ1-6, with D possibly matching TRBD1 (5 bases). V was pared by 1 base and J by 0 bases, with 10 bases between. The CDR3 spans 17 residues. The germline CDR1 and CDR2 sequences are MGHRA and YSYEKL. Written as DNA, the CDR3 is TGCGCCAGCAGCCAAGTCGGGGGTGGCTCCTATAATTCACCCCTCCACTTT. This translates into CASSQVGGGSYNSPLHF.

This CDR3 reads CASSPGIVGEQYF. CDR3 sequence (DNA): TGTGCCAGTAGCCCAGGGATCGTAGGCGAGCAGTACTTC. The chain employs TRBV19 and TRBJ2-7, with a possible D match to TRBD1 (5 bases). The CDR3 extends over 13 amino acids. Germline V CDR1 and CDR2: LNHDA, SQIVND (reference sequence). V lost 6 bases to trimming and J lost 6 bases, with 15 bases between them.

This rearrangement joins TRBV19 to TRBJ1-2; 8 bases map to TRBD1. Germline CDR1 and CDR2: LNHDA and SQIVND (reference sequence). V lost 9 bases to trimming and J lost 8 bases; unmatched junction nucleotides: 5. CDR3 length: 11 amino acids. The CDR3 DNA reads as TGTGCCAGCCGGACAGGGAGCGGCTACACCTTC. The encoded protein is CASRTGSGYTF.

V usage is TRBV3-1 (or the pseudogene TRBV3-2) and J usage is TRBJ1-2; tentative D call: TRBD1 (6 bases). This CDR3 has 15 amino acids. Germline CDR1 reads LGHDT; CDR2 reads YNNKEL (reference sequence). V lost 4 bases and J 8 bases, leaving 20 bases between the germline ends. CDR3 residues: CASSPTRGGASGYTF. Written as DNA, the CDR3 is TGTGCCAGCAGCCCCACGCGGGGGGGGGCGTCGGGCTACACCTTC.

The CDR3 sequence: CASRPGTGGIIGGYTF. CDR3 DNA sequence: TGTGCCAGTAGACCTGGGACAGGGGGGATTATAGGTGGCTACACCTTC. The rearrangement links TRBV19 to TRBJ1-2; TRBD1 aligns across 11 bases. This CDR3 is 16 amino acids long. CDR1 is LNHDA and CDR2 is SQIVND in the germline V gene (reference sequence). V shed 6 bases, J shed 7 bases, and the junction held 13 bases outside the gene matches.

This rearrangement joins TRBV20-1 to TRBJ2-7; 8 nucleotides match TRBD2. J gave up 6 bases and V 3 bases, and 7 bases lay outside the gene matches. Germline-derived CDR1 and CDR2 are DFQATT and SNEGSKA (reference sequence). The length of the CDR3 is 13 residues. CDR3 in DNA: TGCAGTGCTAGTTTCGGGGGGGCAGTCGAGCAGTACTTC. Amino acid sequence: CSASFGGAVEQYF.

V is TRBV7-2 and J is TRBJ2-3; 11 bases agree with TRBD2. With V trimmed by 5 bases and J by 4 bases, 5 bases remained unmatched. Germline V gene data show CDR1 as SGHTA and CDR2 as FQGNSA. This CDR3 is built from 15 residues. In nucleotides, the CDR3 is TGTGCCAGCAGCCCCTATAGCGGGGGGGCAGATACGCAGTATTTT. Amino acids: CASSPYSGGADTQYF.

This chain joins TRBV30 and TRBJ2-7; D is unresolved. Germline V gene lookup returns CDR1 GTSNPN and CDR2 SVGIG (reference sequence). The V gene lost 3 bases and the J gene lost 2 bases, with 8 bases spanning the gap. The CDR3 sequence is 12 residues long. The CDR3 coding sequence is TGTGCCTGGAGAGGCGCGGCCTACGAGCAGTACTTC. This translates into CAWRGAAYEQYF. Full variable domain (rest looked up from reference TRBV30 and TRBJ2-7): SQTIHQWPATLVQPVGSPLSLECTVEGTSNPNLYWYRQAAGRGLQLLFYSVGIGQISSEVPQNLSASRPQDRQFILSSKKLLLSDSGFYLCAWRGAAYEQYFGPGTRLTVT.